The 2 T cell receptor delta chains below come from one sample, sequenced in a study of gamma-delta T cells after stem cell transplantation. TCRdb reprocessed the RT-PCR reads using CATT. Of hundreds of delta-chain clones in the sample, 6.5% to 8% were seen once. What was sequenced was gamma-delta T cells. Receptors originate from a human donor. It is not recorded whose cells these are; they may come from a transplant donor.

This clone was detected only a few times. The amino acid sequence in TCRdb belongs to a much larger clone and departs from this DNA's translation at residue 17, likely a sequencing read error; the sequence shown is translated from the DNA. This chain joins TRDV2 and TRDJ1; maybe TRDD3 (6 bases). Germline V gives CDR1 GEAIGNYY, CDR2 EKD. The CDR3 length is 19 residues. V was cut by 0 bases and J by 13 bases, with 35 bases left in between. This chain's CDR3 is CACDTVRGTGSPNTDRPIF. CDR3 nucleotide sequence: TGTGCCTGTGACACCGTAAGGGGTACTGGGAGCCCGAATACCGATAGACCCATCTTT.

With respect to this clone: A far larger clone is only one base removed, so a read error is likely. V is TRDV1 and J is TRDJ4, with a possible D match to TRDD3 (5 bases). This CDR3 is 14 amino acids long. Germline V gene sequence: CDR1 TSWWSYY, CDR2 QGS. CDR3 sequence (DNA): TGTGCTCTTGGGGAATGGTTCGATACCAGACCCCCGATCTTT. Translation gives CALGEWFDTRPPIF.